A selection of T cell receptor beta chains follows, all from one sample in a study of T cells after yellow fever vaccination. TCRdb analysed the 5' RACE reads with MiXCR anew, one entry per CDR3 protein. The sample includes approximately 610,000 distinct CDR3 sequences, 17% of them seen just once. Specimen: PBMCs, collected 5 days after the first yellow fever vaccination. The receptors here all came from a man aged 18-30 years who received the YFV17D yellow fever vaccine. CDR3s include the opening cysteine and the closing phenylalanine or tryptophan. A D gene is named only where the DNA matches it firmly. Not every row has a clone size; where given, it reads once, few, many or a size class.

J: TRBJ1-1; V: TRBV12-5; D: .; size: .; CDR3: CASGHPNTEAFF; DNA: TGTGCTAGTGGTCACCCGAACACTGAAGCTTTCTTT
J: TRBJ1-5; V: TRBV7-2; D: TRBD1; size: few; CDR3: CASSFYRGASNQPQHF; DNA: TGTGCCAGCAGCTTTTACAGGGGCGCTAGCAATCAGCCCCAGCATTTT
J: TRBJ2-1; V: TRBV20-1; D: .; size: .; CDR3: CSARDPGGFYNEQFF; DNA: TGCAGTGCTAGAGATCCCGGGGGCTTTTACAATGAGCAGTTCTTC
J: TRBJ2-2; V: TRBV15; D: .; size: few; CDR3: CATSKDSYTGELFF; DNA: TGTGCCACCAGCAAGGACAGTTACACCGGGGAGCTGTTTTTT
J: TRBJ2-1; V: TRBV19; D: .; size: few; CDR3: CASSRSGNEQFF; DNA: TGTGCCAGTAGTAGGTCCGGGAATGAGCAGTTCTTC
J: TRBJ2-1; V: TRBV5-1; D: .; size: .; CDR3: CASRPSSSFSYNEQFF; DNA: TGCGCCAGCAGGCCCTCTAGCAGCTTCTCCTACAATGAGCAGTTCTTC
J: TRBJ1-1; V: TRBV3-1; D: .; size: .; CDR3: CASSQDRADTEAFF; DNA: TGTGCCAGCAGCCAAGATCGGGCGGACACTGAAGCTTTCTTT
J: TRBJ2-5; V: TRBV25-1; D: TRBD1; size: few; CDR3: CASSGDRGQETQYF; DNA: TGTGCCAGCAGTGGAGACAGGGGGCAAGAGACCCAGTACTTC
J: TRBJ1-4; V: TRBV7-2; D: TRBD1; size: few; CDR3: CASSRDTRTGQKELFF; DNA: TGTGCCAGCTCCCGGGACACCCGAACGGGACAGAAGGAACTGTTTTTT
J: TRBJ1-1; V: TRBV11-2; D: .; size: many; CDR3: CASSLEWRLKNTEAFF; DNA: TGTGCCAGCAGCTTAGAATGGCGCCTAAAGAACACTGAAGCTTTCTTT
J: TRBJ2-4; V: TRBV12-3/TRBV12-4; D: TRBD2; size: .; CDR3: CASSFGGAVVDIQYF; DNA: TGTGCCAGCAGTTTCGGGGGGGCGGTTGTAGACATTCAGTACTTC
J: TRBJ1-4; V: TRBV5-1; D: .; size: few; CDR3: CASSFGDPTNEKLFF; DNA: TGCGCCAGCAGCTTTGGGGACCCAACTAATGAAAAACTGTTTTTT
J: TRBJ1-2; V: TRBV5-4; D: TRBD1; size: .; CDR3: CASSRDRTSNYGYTF; DNA: TGTGCCAGCAGCAGGGACAGGACTTCTAACTATGGCTACACCTTC
J: TRBJ2-5; V: TRBV10-3; D: .; size: .; CDR3: CAIRGRGETQYF; DNA: TGTGCCATCAGAGGGAGAGGGGAGACCCAGTACTTC
J: TRBJ1-1; V: TRBV7-2; D: TRBD1; size: .; CDR3: CASSFGTDAFF; DNA: TGTGCCAGCAGCTTTGGGACAGACGCTTTCTTT
J: TRBJ2-5; V: TRBV5-6; D: TRBD2; size: .; CDR3: CASSVTSGVKTQYF; DNA: TGTGCCAGCAGCGTGACTAGCGGGGTAAAGACCCAGTACTTC
J: TRBJ2-1; V: TRBV9; D: .; size: .; CDR3: CASSVVQVSNEQFF; DNA: TGTGCCAGCAGCGTAGTACAGGTCTCCAATGAGCAGTTCTTC
J: TRBJ2-2; V: TRBV27; D: TRBD2; size: many; CDR3: CASTVLAGTGELFF; DNA: TGTGCCAGCACCGTCCTAGCGGGGACCGGGGAGCTGTTTTTT
J: TRBJ2-3; V: TRBV11-2; D: TRBD1; size: .; CDR3: CASSLQTGLSSHSTDTQYF; DNA: TGTGCCAGCAGCTTACAGACAGGGTTATCCTCCCATAGCACAGATACGCAGTATTTT